These T cell receptor beta chains were read from a single sample in a study of post-analysis software for immune sequencing data. Each CDR3 protein gets one entry after TCRdb re-called the PCR reads with MiXCR. The table shows 740,000 or so distinct CDR3 sequences, with roughly 58% occurring only once. Sequencing was done on a sample of blood. The receptors shown here come from a girl under 18 with multiple sclerosis. Each CDR3 is given with its conserved first and last residue. The order of the fields is clone size, V gene, CDR3 protein. Not every row has a clone size; where given, it reads once, few, many or a size class.

-	TRBV20-1	CSASWADQPQHF
-	TRBV12-5	CASGLGTTWGEGRYNEQFF
-	TRBV7-8	CASSFRRGGHQRTDTQYF
once	TRBV27	CASSLIGSHNEQFF
-	TRBV6-2/TRBV6-3	CASSYRDRSQETQYF
-	TRBV5-1	CASGAGGPTDTQYF
few	TRBV5-1	CASSLREPGNTIYF
few	TRBV10-3	CAISSSGQHETQYF
few	TRBV7-9	CASTYVGQTYEQYF
-	TRBV29-1	CSVEGGGEETQYF